This T cell receptor beta chain was captured by sequencing in a study of T-cell memory formation after mild COVID-19. Across the study: TCR clusters showed largely donor specificity. General study points: Memory from before infection featured some responding clones, which suggests cross-reactive memory joined. CD4+ contracting clones were mainly CM and EM; CD8+ ones, EMRA. Whether day 37 second-wave clones are SARS-CoV-2-specific was not confirmed.

This clonotype has more than one count but fewer than ten. Its target is unknown. TCRdb used MiXCR to reprocess the 5' RACE reads, holding one entry per CDR3 protein. This repertoire shows a few hundred thousand distinct CDR3 sequences, about a sixth found once; its top ten account for 20% to 25%. Per germline, CDR1 SQVTM and CDR2 ANQGSEA. V gave up 6 bases and J gave up 2 bases, with 13 bases separating them. This CDR3 spans 13 amino acids. The chain couples TRBV29-1 to TRBJ1-2; D not resolved. Sequenced material: PBMCs or a T cell subset sorted from them (not recorded which). This sequence originates from a man younger than 35 who had mild COVID-19 (a few samples of this study predate the infection). Cell type and time point are not known. The chain's CDR3 is CSVPYGRNYGYTF. The CDR3 bases are TGCAGCGTGCCATACGGTAGGAACTATGGCTACACCTTC.